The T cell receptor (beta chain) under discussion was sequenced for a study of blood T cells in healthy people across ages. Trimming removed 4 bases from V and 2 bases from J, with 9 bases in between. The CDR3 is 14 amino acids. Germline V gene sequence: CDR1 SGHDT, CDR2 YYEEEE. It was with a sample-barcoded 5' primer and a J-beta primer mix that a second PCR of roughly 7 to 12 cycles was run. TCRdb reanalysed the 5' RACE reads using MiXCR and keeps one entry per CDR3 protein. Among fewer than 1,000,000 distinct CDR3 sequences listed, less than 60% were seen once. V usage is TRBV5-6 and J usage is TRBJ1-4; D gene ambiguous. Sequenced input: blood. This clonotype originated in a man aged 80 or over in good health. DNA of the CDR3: TGTGCCAGCAGCGAGGGTCTGACTAATGAAAAACTGTTTTTT. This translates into CASSEGLTNEKLFF.